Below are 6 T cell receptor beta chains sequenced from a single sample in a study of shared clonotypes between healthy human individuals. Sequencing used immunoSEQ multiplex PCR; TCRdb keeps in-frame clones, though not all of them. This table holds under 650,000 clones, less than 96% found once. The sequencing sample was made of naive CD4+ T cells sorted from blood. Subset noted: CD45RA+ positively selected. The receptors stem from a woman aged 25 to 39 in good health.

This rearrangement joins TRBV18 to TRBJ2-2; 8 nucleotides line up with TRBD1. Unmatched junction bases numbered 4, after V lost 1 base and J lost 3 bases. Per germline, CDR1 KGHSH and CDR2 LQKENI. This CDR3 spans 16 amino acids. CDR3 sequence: CASSPRAGGHTGELFF. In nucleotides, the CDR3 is TGTGCCAGCTCACCACGGGCAGGGGGCCACACCGGGGAGCTGTTTTTT.

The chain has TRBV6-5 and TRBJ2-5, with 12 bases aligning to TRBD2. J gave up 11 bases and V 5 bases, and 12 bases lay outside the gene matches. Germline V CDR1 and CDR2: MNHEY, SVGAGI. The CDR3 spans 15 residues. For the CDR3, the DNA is TGTGCCAGCAGTCAACCGGGACTAGCGGGCAGGAAGCAGTACTTC. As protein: CASSQPGLAGRKQYF.

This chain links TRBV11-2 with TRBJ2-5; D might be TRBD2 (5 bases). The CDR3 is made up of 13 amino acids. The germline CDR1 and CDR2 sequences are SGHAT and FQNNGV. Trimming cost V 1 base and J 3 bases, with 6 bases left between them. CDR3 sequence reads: CASSLGREETQYF. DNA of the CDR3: TGTGCCAGCAGCTTAGGGCGGGAAGAGACCCAGTACTTC.

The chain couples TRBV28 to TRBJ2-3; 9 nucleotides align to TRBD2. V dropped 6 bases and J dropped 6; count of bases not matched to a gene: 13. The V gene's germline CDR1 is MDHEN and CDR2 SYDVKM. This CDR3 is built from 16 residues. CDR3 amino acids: CASSNGAGGLGDTQYF. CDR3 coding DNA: TGTGCCAGCAGCAACGGGGCGGGAGGGCTCGGGGATACGCAGTATTTT. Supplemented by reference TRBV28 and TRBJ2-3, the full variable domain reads DVKVTQSSRYLVKRTGEKVFLECVQDMDHENMFWYRQDPGLGLRLIYFSYDVKMKEKGDIPEGYSVSREKKERFSLILESASTNQTSMYLCASSNGAGGLGDTQYFGPGTRLTVL.

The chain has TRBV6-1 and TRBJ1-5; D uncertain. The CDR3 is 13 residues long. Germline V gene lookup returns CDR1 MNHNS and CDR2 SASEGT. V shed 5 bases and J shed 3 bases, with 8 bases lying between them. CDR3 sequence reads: CASSNTYNQPQHF. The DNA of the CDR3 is TGTGCCAGCAGTAATACATACAATCAGCCCCAGCATTTT.

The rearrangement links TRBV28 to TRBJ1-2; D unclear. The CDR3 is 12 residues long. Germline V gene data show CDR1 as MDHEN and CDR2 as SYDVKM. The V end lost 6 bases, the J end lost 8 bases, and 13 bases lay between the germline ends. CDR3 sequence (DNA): TGTGCCAGCAGCATCATTGGGGTCGGCTACACCTTC. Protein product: CASSIIGVGYTF.